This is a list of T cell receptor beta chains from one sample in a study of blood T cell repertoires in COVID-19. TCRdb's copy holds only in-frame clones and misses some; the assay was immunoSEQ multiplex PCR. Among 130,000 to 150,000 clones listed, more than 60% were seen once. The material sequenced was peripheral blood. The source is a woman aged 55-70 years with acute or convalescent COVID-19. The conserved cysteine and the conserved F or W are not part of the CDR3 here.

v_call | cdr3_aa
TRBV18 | ASSPPSQAYEQY
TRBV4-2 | ASSQDPGQPETQY
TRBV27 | ASSFLGLAGGLRDTGELF
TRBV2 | ASRKGQGNEQY
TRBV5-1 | ASSPLTLAGGGEQF
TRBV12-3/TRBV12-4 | ASSKQGSGYT
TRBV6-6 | ASSYGPEAF
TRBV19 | ASSIQTVNQPQH
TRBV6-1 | ASGVAGVWETQY
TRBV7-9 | ASSLELLGTSGSQETQY
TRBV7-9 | ASSRTGIYGYT
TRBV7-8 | ASSLGATYGYT
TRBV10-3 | AISPGSNQPQH
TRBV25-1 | ASSAGTSGVTDTQY
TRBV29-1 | SVGDRWNEKLF
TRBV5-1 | ASSLASGAWNEQF
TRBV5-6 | ASSFRGEQY
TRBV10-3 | AITRTGGPGELF
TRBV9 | ASSVGGRAIEETQY
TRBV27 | ASSEGLAAPYEQY
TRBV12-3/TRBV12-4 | ASSASVNEQF
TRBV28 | ASSWRQGISQPQH
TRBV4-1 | ASSQGRADTQY
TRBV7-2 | ASSFGGQITGELF
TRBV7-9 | ASSRGAF
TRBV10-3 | AISESGTRTYNEQF
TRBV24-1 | ATSGSHTTYGYT
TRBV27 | ASRAPGSYNSPLH
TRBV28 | ASTSRLDSHSPLH
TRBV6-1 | ASSVVGQGLKRYNSPLH
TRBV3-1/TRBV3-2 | ASSRDLWSYEQY
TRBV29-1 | SVEVTSSYEQY
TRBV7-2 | ASSLGLAGAGPEQY
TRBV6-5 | ASSPLAGVAAEQY
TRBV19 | ASMTRGGTEAF
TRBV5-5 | ASSFDRGRETQY
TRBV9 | ASSGTSGLRGNEQF
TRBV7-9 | ASSLTDSSQPQH
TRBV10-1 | ASSEASGRGISYNEQF
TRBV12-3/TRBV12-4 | ASSLNEFQPQH
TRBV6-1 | ASSEVEIYQPQH
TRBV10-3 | AISDFAGSEAF
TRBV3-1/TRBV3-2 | ASSQDNLPTGIKPNTIY
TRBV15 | ATSRDLTAYGYT
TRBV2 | ASSGAGVGYNEQF
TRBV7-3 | ASSLRVGLTSRSEQF
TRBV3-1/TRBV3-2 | ASSQDLQEKLF
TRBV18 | ASSPIGRSATNEKLF
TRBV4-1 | ASSQDWRQGPRALH
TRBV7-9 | ASSLGTVGSPLH
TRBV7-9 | ASSLVQGITAKEQY
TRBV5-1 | ASSLDPRVSGYT
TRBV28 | ASSFGGVGVDQPQH
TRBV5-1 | ASSPIAGVGYEQY
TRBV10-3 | AIKRARDTEAF
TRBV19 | ASSITGRGQETQY
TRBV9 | ASSPITGGEETQY
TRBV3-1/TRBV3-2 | ASSLRRGYGYT
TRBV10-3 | ATGTASNQPQH
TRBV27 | ASSQDRAMVHEQY